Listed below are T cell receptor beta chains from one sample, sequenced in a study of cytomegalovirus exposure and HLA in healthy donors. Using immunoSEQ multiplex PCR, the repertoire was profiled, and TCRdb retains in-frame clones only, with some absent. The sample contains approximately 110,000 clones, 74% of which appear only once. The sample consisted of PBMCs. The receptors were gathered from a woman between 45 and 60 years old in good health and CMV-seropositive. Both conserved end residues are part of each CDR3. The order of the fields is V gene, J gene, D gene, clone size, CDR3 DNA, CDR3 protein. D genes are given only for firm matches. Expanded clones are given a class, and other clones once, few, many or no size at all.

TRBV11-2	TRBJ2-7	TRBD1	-	TGTGCCAGCAGTCCATCCCGGACAGGGGTTAATCAGTACTTC	CASSPSRTGVNQYF
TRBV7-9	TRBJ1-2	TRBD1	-	TGTGCCAGCAGCTGGGACAGTTCCCTCTACACCTTC	CASSWDSSLYTF
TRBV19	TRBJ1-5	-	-	TGTGCCAGTAGCCACAGGGATAATCAGCCCCAGCATTTT	CASSHRDNQPQHF
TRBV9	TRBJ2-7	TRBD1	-	TGTGCCAGCAGCCCGTCGGACAGGGGGATCTCCGAGCAGTACTTC	CASSPSDRGISEQYF
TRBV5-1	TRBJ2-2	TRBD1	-	TGCGCCAGCAGCCAGGGACAGGGCACCGGGGAGCTGTTTTTT	CASSQGQGTGELFF
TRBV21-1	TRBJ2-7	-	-	TGTGCCAGCAGCAAAGGGGCCAGGTCAGGGTCCTACGAGCAGTACTTC	CASSKGARSGSYEQYF
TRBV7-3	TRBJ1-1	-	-	TGTGCCAGCAGCTCCCAGGTAGACACTGAAGCTTTCTTT	CASSSQVDTEAFF
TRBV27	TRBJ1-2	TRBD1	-	TGTGCCAGCAGTTCGGGACAGGGCTATGGCTACACCTTC	CASSSGQGYGYTF
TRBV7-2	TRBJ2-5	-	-	TGTGCCAGCAGCAGGAGCCCCCAAGAGACCCAGTACTTC	CASSRSPQETQYF
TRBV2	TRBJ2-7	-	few	TGTGCCAGCAGTGGTCTTCAGGGAAACATCTACGAGCAGTACTTC	CASSGLQGNIYEQYF
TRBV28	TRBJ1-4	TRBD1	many	TGTGCCAGCAGTCGCCTCACAGGGGGCGGCGAAAAACTGTTTTTT	CASSRLTGGGEKLFF
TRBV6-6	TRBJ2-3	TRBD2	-	TGTGCCAGCAGTTCTCCCGGGGGGGATACGCAGTATTTT	CASSSPGGDTQYF
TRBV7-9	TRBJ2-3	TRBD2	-	TGTGCCAGCAGCCTAGCATCTAGCGGGGGGTCTTCGTTT	CASSLASSGGSSF
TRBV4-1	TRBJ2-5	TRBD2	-	TGCGCCAGCAGCCAAGACTTGGCGGGGGGGCTGGTGGAGACCCAGTACTTC	CASSQDLAGGLVETQYF
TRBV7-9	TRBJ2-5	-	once	-	CASSTSGHRGETQYF
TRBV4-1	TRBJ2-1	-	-	TGCGCCAGCAGCCAAGTGGACATGTTCTCCTACAATGAGCAGTTCTTC	CASSQVDMFSYNEQFF
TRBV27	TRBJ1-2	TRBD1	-	TGTGCCAGCAGTTTGACAGGGGTCTATGGCTACACCTTC	CASSLTGVYGYTF
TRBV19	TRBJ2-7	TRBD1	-	TGTGCCAGTAGTATAGACCGGGACAGGCCCTACGAGCAGTACTTC	CASSIDRDRPYEQYF
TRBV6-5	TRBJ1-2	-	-	TGTGCCAGCAGTTACGAACAGGGCGTATATGGCTACACCTTC	CASSYEQGVYGYTF
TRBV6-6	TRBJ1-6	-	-	TGTGCCAGCAGCCAGGACAGAACCGACAATTCACCCCTCCACTTT	CASSQDRTDNSPLHF
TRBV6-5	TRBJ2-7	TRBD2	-	TGTGCCAGCAGGAGGAGTAGCGGGGGACACGAGCAGTACTTC	CASRRSSGGHEQYF
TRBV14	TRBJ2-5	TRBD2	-	TGTGCCAGCAGCCGCGGGACTAGCGGGGGGTCACGGACCGAGACCCAGTACTTC	CASSRGTSGGSRTETQYF
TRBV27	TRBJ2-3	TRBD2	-	TGTGCCAGCAGTTTTATTACTAGCGAGGCAGATACGCAGTATTTT	CASSFITSEADTQYF
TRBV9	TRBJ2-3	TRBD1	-	TGTGCCAGCCATCCGGGACAGAGCACAGATACGCAGTATTTT	CASHPGQSTDTQYF
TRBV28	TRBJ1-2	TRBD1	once	TGTGCCAGCAGGGACAGGGAACGAGGCTACACCTTC	CASRDRERGYTF
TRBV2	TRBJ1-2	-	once	TGTGCCAGCAGTGAACGGGACACCACGCTAGACTATGGCTACACCTTC	CASSERDTTLDYGYTF
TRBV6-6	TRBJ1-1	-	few	TGTGCCAGCAGTTCACAGGGTTCGGGCACTGAAGCTTTCTTT	CASSSQGSGTEAFF
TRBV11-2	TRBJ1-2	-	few	TGTGCCAGCAGCTTTGCAGGGGTAGGCTATGGCTACACCTTC	CASSFAGVGYGYTF
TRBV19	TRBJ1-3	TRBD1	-	TGTGCCAGTAGTATTGGTCAGGGGGCCATTCTGACTGGAAACACCATATATTTT	CASSIGQGAILTGNTIYF
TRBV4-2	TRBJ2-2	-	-	TGTGCCAGCAGCCAAGATCTTTGGACAGCCATTACTAACACCGGGGAGCTGTTTTTT	CASSQDLWTAITNTGELFF
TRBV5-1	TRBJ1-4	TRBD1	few	TGCGCCAGCAGCTCTCTCGGACAGGGAGGAGAAAAACTGTTTTTT	CASSSLGQGGEKLFF
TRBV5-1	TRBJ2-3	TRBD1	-	TGCGCCAGCAGCTTGGGGCAGGGGGCAGATACGCAGTATTTT	CASSLGQGADTQYF
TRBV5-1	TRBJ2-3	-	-	TGCGCCAGCAGCGCCCAGGGTAGCACAGATACGCAGTATTTT	CASSAQGSTDTQYF
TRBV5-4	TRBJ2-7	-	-	TGTGCCAGCAGCTTGCCTGGCGGGACGGAGCAGTACTTC	CASSLPGGTEQYF
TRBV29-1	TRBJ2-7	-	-	TGCAGCGTTGCGGTTAGCGGCCACGAGCAGTACTTC	CSVAVSGHEQYF
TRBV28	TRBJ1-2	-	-	TGTGCCAGCAGTTTATACTGGGGCTCTAGTGGCTACACCTTC	CASSLYWGSSGYTF
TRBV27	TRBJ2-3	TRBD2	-	TGTGCCAGCAGTTCGCTAGCGGGGGTGGTCGATACGCAGTATTTT	CASSSLAGVVDTQYF
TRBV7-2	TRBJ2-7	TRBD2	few	TGTGCCAGCAGCTTCACTAGCGGGGGCTACGAGCAGTACTTC	CASSFTSGGYEQYF
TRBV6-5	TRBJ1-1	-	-	TGTGCCACCGGAAGAGGGATGAACACTGAAGCTTTCTTT	CATGRGMNTEAFF
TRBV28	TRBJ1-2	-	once	TGTGCCAGTTTAGGAGGGGGGGGGATTTTTTCTTATGGCTACACCTTC	CASLGGGGIFSYGYTF
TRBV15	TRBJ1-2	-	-	TGTGCCACCAGAGGGGGAGGGTCTAACTATGGCTACACCTTC	CATRGGGSNYGYTF
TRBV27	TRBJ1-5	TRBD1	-	TGTGCCAGCAGTCCCGGGACAGCCATGAATCAGCCCCAGCATTTT	CASSPGTAMNQPQHF
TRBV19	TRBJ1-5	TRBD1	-	TGTGCCAGTCAGGACAGGCGTAATCAGCCCCAGCATTTT	CASQDRRNQPQHF
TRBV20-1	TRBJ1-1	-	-	TGCAGTGCTCGAGACTACACTGAAGCTTTCTTT	CSARDYTEAFF
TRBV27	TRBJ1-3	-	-	TGTGCCAGCAGTCCCCAAGTCGGGATAGACTCTGGAAACACCATATATTTT	CASSPQVGIDSGNTIYF